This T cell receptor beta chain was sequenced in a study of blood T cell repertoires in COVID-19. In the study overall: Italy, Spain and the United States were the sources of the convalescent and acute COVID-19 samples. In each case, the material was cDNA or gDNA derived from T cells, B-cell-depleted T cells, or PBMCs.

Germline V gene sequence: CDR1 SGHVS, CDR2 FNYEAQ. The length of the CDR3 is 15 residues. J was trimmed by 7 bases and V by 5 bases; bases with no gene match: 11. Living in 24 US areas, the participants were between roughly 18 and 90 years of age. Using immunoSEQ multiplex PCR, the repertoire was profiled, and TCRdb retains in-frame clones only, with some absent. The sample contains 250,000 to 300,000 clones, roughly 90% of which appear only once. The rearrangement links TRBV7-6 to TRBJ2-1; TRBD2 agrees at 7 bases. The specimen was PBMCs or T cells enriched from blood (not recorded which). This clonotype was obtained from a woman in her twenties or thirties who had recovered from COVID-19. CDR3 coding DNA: TGTGCCAGCAGCCCCGGGGGGAGGTCCCAAAATGAGCAGTTCTTC. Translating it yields CASSPGGRSQNEQFF. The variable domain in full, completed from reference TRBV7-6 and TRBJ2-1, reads GAGVSQSPRYKVTKRGQDVALRCDPISGHVSLYWYRQALGQGPEFLTYFNYEAQQDKSGLPNDRFSAERPEGSISTLTIQRTEQRDSAMYRCASSPGGRSQNEQFFGPGTRLTVL.